Sequencing of this T cell receptor (beta chain) was carried out in a study of T cell repertoires in cytomegalovirus infection. Study at large: CMV infection and matching HLA type were both indicated by public TCR beta signatures.

TCRdb passed the reads through MiXCR, listing each CDR3 protein once. Of roughly 150,000 distinct CDR3 sequences listed, around 20% are singletons. The CDR3 is 13 amino acids. V dropped 2 bases and J dropped 1 base, with 5 bases sitting between them. Germline V gene sequence: CDR1 MNHEY, CDR2 SVGAGI. This clonotype was counted between two and nine times. Antigen unknown. Study results and caveats: Ex vivo responses were dominated by HLA-C-restricted CMV-specific TCR beta clonotypes.

The sequence derives from a human donor in good health (CMV status not recorded). Some clones in this sample may be carry-over from other donors' samples. The sequenced sample consisted of PBMCs. The chain carries TRBV6-5 and TRBJ1-1, with unresolved D. CDR3 bases: TGTGCCAGCAGTTACGGGTCGAACACTGAAGCTTTCTTT. The encoded protein is CASSYGSNTEAFF.